This entry concerns a single T cell receptor beta chain. These data come from a study of blood T cell repertoires in COVID-19. Overall study: PBMCs, B-cell-depleted T cells, or T cells provided the cDNA or gDNA that made up the material.

In the original processing: By means of reference gene primer amplification, nucleated cell counts were estimated. The table came from immunoSEQ multiplex PCR; TCRdb's copy has only in-frame clones and leaves some out. Clone size and V and J calls were adopted from that table, with D and trimming inferred from the DNA. The sample shows some 270,000 clones, roughly 84% of them seen only once. This CDR3 contains 14 residues. Germline V lookup: CDR1 MNHEY, CDR2 SVGAGI. V was pared by 7 bases and J by 8 bases, with 10 bases of the junction left unmatched. One Seattle source followed patients from active infection through their disease course.

The genes are TRBV6-5 and TRBJ1-1; 10 bases line up with TRBD1. The sequence was obtained from a human donor with COVID-19, enrolled during active disease. The donor label of this sample is uncertain. Sequenced material: peripheral blood. CDR3: CASTLGQGVTEAFF. The CDR3, as DNA: TGTGCCAGCACCCTTGGACAGGGGGTAACCGAAGCTTTCTTT.